A selection of T cell receptor beta chains follows, all from one sample in a study of blood T cell repertoires in COVID-19. Sequenced by immunoSEQ multiplex PCR; TCRdb stores in-frame clones only, minus some. This table has some 330,000 clones, about 92% appearing once. Sequenced sample: PBMCs or T cells enriched from blood (not recorded which). Receptors were obtained from a woman aged 25 to 39 who had recovered from COVID-19. Each CDR3 is given with its conserved first and last residue.

J gene,V gene,CDR3 protein
TRBJ2-7,TRBV10-3,CAISESGYEQYF
TRBJ1-2,TRBV28,CASSRRGRGYTF
TRBJ2-7,TRBV5-8,CASSFGHIGRGYEQYF
TRBJ2-5,TRBV4-3,CASSQNVGGQGTQYF
TRBJ2-7,TRBV28,CASSLYRVYYEQYF
TRBJ2-1,TRBV5-1,CASSLMPYDEQFF
TRBJ1-5,TRBV23-1,CASSQSGTPSNQPQHF
TRBJ1-5,TRBV3-1/TRBV3-2,CASSRGTGNQPQHF
TRBJ1-5,TRBV4-2,CASSQGPGQGSESNQPQHF
TRBJ1-5,TRBV4-3,CASSPTVSNQPQHF
TRBJ1-6,TRBV7-3,CASSLEAGGRSPLHF
TRBJ1-2,TRBV7-2,CASSLVLGQVYGYTF
TRBJ1-3,TRBV18,CASSPSGSGNTIYF
TRBJ2-2,TRBV25-1,CASSEYRDRTGELFF
TRBJ2-3,TRBV18,CASSRQGAGDTQYF
TRBJ1-6,TRBV4-1,CASSLGFLLSPLHF
TRBJ1-2,TRBV28,CASSPPWGGNYGYTF
TRBJ2-7,TRBV2,CASRGDFTYEQYF
TRBJ2-1,TRBV4-1,CASSQDRATGSYNEQFF
TRBJ2-1,TRBV15,CATWEEVYNEQFF
TRBJ1-2,TRBV19,CASSIGGGGFGYTF
TRBJ1-4,TRBV11-2,CASSLGLGQAEKLFF
TRBJ2-3,TRBV5-1,CASSTGTSEPPTDTQYF
TRBJ1-1,TRBV28,CASRQIGTPNTEAFF
TRBJ1-1,TRBV6-5,CASSRDRRNTEAFF
TRBJ1-6,TRBV27,CASSPWSSYNSPLHF
TRBJ1-4,TRBV18,CASSTRGEGEKLFF
TRBJ1-1,TRBV6-2/TRBV6-3,CASSYPPGGWNTEAFF
TRBJ2-7,TRBV30,CAWDQGLPQGEQYF
TRBJ2-3,TRBV27,CASTPSGSYTDTQYF
TRBJ1-2,TRBV5-4,CASSLNREYGYTF
TRBJ1-2,TRBV4-3,CASSQDLGGNYGYTF
TRBJ1-2,TRBV15,CATSRDVEGGRGYTF
TRBJ1-2,TRBV7-2,CASSLVGTASGYTF
TRBJ1-2,TRBV27,CASSSGTGGAGYTF
TRBJ1-5,TRBV2,CASRRPGQAYSNQPQHF
TRBJ2-2,TRBV7-9,CASSHRGAEGTGELFF
TRBJ2-5,TRBV4-1,CASSQVYGSGVETQYF
TRBJ2-7,TRBV4-3,CASSQGIIGTGRPYEQYF
TRBJ2-7,TRBV6-2/TRBV6-3,CASSYSRDSETGFYEQYF
TRBJ1-4,TRBV7-9,CASRPDTYGTGNEKLFF
TRBJ2-1,TRBV27,CASSLYRGSYNEQFF
TRBJ1-2,TRBV5-6,CASSLKLAGRDGYTF
TRBJ2-2,TRBV11-3,CASSRWDTVNTGELFF
TRBJ2-7,TRBV3-1/TRBV3-2,CASSQGDRVHEQYF
TRBJ2-5,TRBV5-5,CASSLVNRETQYF
TRBJ2-1,TRBV5-1,CASSPGGLAGDNEQFF
TRBJ2-2,TRBV20-1,CSASRAGGHGELFF
TRBJ2-7,TRBV5-1,CASSMDIRSYEQYF
TRBJ2-6,TRBV5-1,CASSMGQGAISGANVLTF
TRBJ1-2,TRBV7-2,CASSPDKNYGYTF
TRBJ1-2,TRBV2,CASSAQPGQGAGYGYTF
TRBJ2-7,TRBV10-3,CATRQAASYEQYF
TRBJ2-4,TRBV9,CASSVALKNIQYF
TRBJ2-7,TRBV5-1,CASSPTSSTYEQYF
TRBJ1-6,TRBV5-8,CASSSGQGGGNSPLHF
TRBJ2-2,TRBV27,CASSRTSSVVSGTGELFF
TRBJ2-5,TRBV28,CASKGTGEGETQYF